What follows describes a single TCR beta chain. With 3 bases removed from V and 4 bases from J, the gap between germline ends came to 9 bases. CDR1 and CDR2 from the germline V gene are KGHSH and LQKENI. This CDR3 is built from 14 residues. The repertoire was sequenced with immunoSEQ multiplex PCR; TCRdb's copy has only in-frame clones and lacks some. The sample yields over 400,000 clones, roughly nine tenths seen once. The sample comes from a study of blood T cell repertoires in COVID-19. The sample comprised peripheral blood. The receptor was derived from a woman between 45 and 60 years old with COVID-19, enrolled during active disease. The chain joins TRBV18 to TRBJ2-2, with D perhaps TRBD1 (6 bases). CDR3 residues: CASSPMGATGELFF. CDR3 DNA sequence: TGTGCCAGCTCACCTATGGGGGCCACCGGGGAGCTGTTTTTT.